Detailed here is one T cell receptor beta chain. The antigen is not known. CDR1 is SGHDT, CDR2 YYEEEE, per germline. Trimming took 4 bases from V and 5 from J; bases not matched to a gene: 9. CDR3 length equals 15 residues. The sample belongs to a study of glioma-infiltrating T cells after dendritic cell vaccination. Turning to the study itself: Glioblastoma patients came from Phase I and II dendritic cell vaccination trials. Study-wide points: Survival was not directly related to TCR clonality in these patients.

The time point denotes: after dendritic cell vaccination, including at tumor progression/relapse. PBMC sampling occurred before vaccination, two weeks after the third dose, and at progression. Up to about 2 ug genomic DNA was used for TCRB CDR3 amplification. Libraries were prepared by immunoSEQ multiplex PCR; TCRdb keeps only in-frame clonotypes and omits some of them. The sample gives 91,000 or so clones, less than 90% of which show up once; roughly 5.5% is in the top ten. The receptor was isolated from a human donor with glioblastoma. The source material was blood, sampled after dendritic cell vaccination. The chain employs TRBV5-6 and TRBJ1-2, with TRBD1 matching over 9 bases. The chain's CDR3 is CASSLTGGARYGYTF. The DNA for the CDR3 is TGTGCCAGCAGCCTAACAGGGGGCGCGCGGTATGGCTACACCTTC.